The next 27 T cell receptor beta chains were all read from a single sample in a study of shared clonotypes between healthy human individuals. Assay used: immunoSEQ multiplex PCR; TCRdb lists only in-frame clones, some missing. This sample has about 2 million clones, with 85% to 95% found just once. The sample consisted of naive CD4+ T cells sorted from blood. Noted subset: CD45RA+ positively selected. The receptors were sampled from a man between 18 and 29 years old in good health.

At least ten counts were recorded for this clone. The chain is built from TRBV6-5 and TRBJ2-7; 10 nucleotides agree with TRBD2. From germline, CDR1 is MNHEY and CDR2 SVGAGI. V was clipped by 0 bases and J by 3 bases; unmatched bases: 5. The CDR3 has 16 residues. The CDR3 nucleotides are TGTGCCAGCAGTTACTCGATCCTAGCGGGAGACTACGAGCAGTACTTC. Amino acid sequence: CASSYSILAGDYEQYF.

The rearrangement joins TRBV10-3 to TRBJ1-2; 8 bases are shared with TRBD1. CDR3 length: 17 amino acids. J lost 0 bases, V lost 4 bases, and 10 bases had no gene match. Per germline, CDR1 ENHRY and CDR2 SYGVKD. The CDR3 nucleotides read TGTGCCATCAGTGGAAAGGGACAGGATGCCTCTAACTATGGCTACACCTTC. This translates into CAISGKGQDASNYGYTF.

This clone showed up just once. This sequence joins TRBV27 and TRBJ1-6, with TRBD1 identical over 8 bases. V shed 7 bases, J shed 5 bases, and the junction held 4 bases outside the gene matches. Germline V gene lookup returns CDR1 MNHEY and CDR2 SMNVEV (reference sequence). The CDR3 loop spans 14 amino acids. The CDR3, as DNA: TGTGCCAGCAAAATGGACAGGGATAATTCACCCCTCCACTTT. It specifies CASKMDRDNSPLHF.

The chain couples TRBV27 to TRBJ2-7, with 10 bases matching TRBD2. Germline V gene sequence: CDR1 MNHEY, CDR2 SMNVEV (reference sequence). Germline trimming cut 2 bases from V and 3 bases from J; bases unmatched to any gene: 4. This CDR3 has 15 residues. The CDR3 sequence is CASSLEASGGYEQYF. The CDR3 region has the DNA TGTGCCAGCAGTTTAGAGGCTAGCGGGGGCTACGAGCAGTACTTC.

The chain couples TRBV10-3 to TRBJ2-2; no clear D. The length of the CDR3 is 14 residues. The germline gives CDR1 ENHRY, CDR2 SYGVKD. V was clipped by 5 bases and J by 7 bases, with 14 bases between them. CDR3 sequence: CAISNLGPGGELFF. CDR3 DNA: TGTGCCATCAGTAACTTAGGGCCTGGCGGGGAGCTGTTTTTT.

V and J are TRBV27 and TRBJ1-1, with 7 bases identical to TRBD1. This CDR3 is built from 15 residues. Per germline, CDR1 MNHEY and CDR2 SMNVEV (reference sequence). The junction had 13 bases not matched to a gene; V was cut back by 7 bases and J by 5 bases. The CDR3 DNA is TGTGCCAGCACTCAATTAGGGGGCGCTGGGACTGAAGCTTTCTTT. As protein: CASTQLGGAGTEAFF.

Concerning this clone: Other DNA sequences of this sample code for an identical CDR3. The rearrangement joins TRBV2 to TRBJ1-5; 9 bases match TRBD1. The CDR3 covers 14 residues. The germline V gene encodes CDR1 SNHLY and CDR2 FYNNEI. Trimming cost V 6 bases and J 3 bases; bases outside gene matches: 3. Here the CDR3 DNA reads TGTGCCAGCAGCGGGACAGGGAACAATCAGCCCCAGCATTTT. The encoded protein is CASSGTGNNQPQHF.

The chain links TRBV6-1 to TRBJ1-6; 7 bases fit TRBD1. Germline values: CDR1 MNHNS, CDR2 SASEGT. Trimming cost V 3 bases and J 6 bases; bases outside gene matches: 11. The CDR3 contains 17 residues. CDR3 sequence reads: CASSDRQGTPSNSPLHF. The CDR3 DNA reads TGTGCCAGCAGTGATCGACAGGGAACCCCTTCTAATTCACCCCTCCACTTT.

This rearrangement joins TRBV10-3 to TRBJ1-5; 8 nucleotides agree with TRBD1. The CDR3 consists of 17 residues. Trimming at V came to 3 bases and at J to 0 bases, leaving 7 bases not matched to a gene. The V gene's germline CDR1 is ENHRY and CDR2 SYGVKD. The CDR3 bases are TGTGCCATCAGTGAATTTGGACAGGGCCTTAGCAATCAGCCCCAGCATTTT. Its protein product is CAISEFGQGLSNQPQHF.

V is TRBV5-6 and J is TRBJ1-2; 9 bases fit TRBD1. V was pared by 6 bases and J by 5 bases, with 11 bases of the junction left unmatched. CDR1 SGHDT and CDR2 YYEEEE come from the germline V gene. This CDR3 is 15 amino acids long. The CDR3 protein is CASNTGDREGYGYTF. CDR3 DNA sequence: TGTGCCAGCAACACAGGGGACAGGGAGGGATATGGCTACACCTTC.

V and J are TRBV12-5 and TRBJ2-5; the match to TRBD1 covers 11 bases. Trimming took 5 bases from V and 4 from J; bases not matched to a gene: 6. The CDR3 is 15 amino acids. CDR1 and CDR2 (germline): LGHNT, FRNRAP. CDR3 in amino acids: CASGTGQGASETQYF. The CDR3 DNA reads as TGTGCTAGTGGTACCGGACAGGGGGCTTCAGAGACCCAGTACTTC.

The chain uses TRBV9 and TRBJ2-7; possibly TRBD1 for D (6 bases). Germline V gene data show CDR1 as SGDLS and CDR2 as YYNGEE. CDR3 length equals 15 residues. V was shortened by 0 bases and J by 0 bases, with 10 bases between the two germline ends. The CDR3 DNA reads TGTGCCAGCAGCGTAGGGGCAGGGGACTCCTACGAGCAGTACTTC. Amino acids: CASSVGAGDSYEQYF. Full variable domain (rest looked up from reference TRBV9 and TRBJ2-7): DSGVTQTPKHLITATGQRVTLRCSPRSGDLSVYWYQQSLDQGLQFLIQYYNGEERAKGNILERFSAQQFPDLHSELNLSSLELGDSALYFCASSVGAGDSYEQYFGPGTRLTVT.

The V and J genes are TRBV11-2 and TRBJ1-2, with no clear D. V was trimmed by 2 bases and J by 1 base, leaving 5 bases between them. Germline loops: CDR1 SGHAT, CDR2 FQNNGV. The CDR3 contains 13 residues. This CDR3 reads CASSLFSNYGYTF. The CDR3 nucleotides are TGTGCCAGCAGCTTATTCAGTAACTATGGCTACACCTTC.

The rearrangement joins TRBV19 to TRBJ2-1; weak D call: TRBD2 (5 bases). Looked up from germline, CDR1 is LNHDA and CDR2 is SQIVND (reference sequence). This CDR3 spans 15 amino acids. Trimming shortened V by 9 bases and J by 2 bases, and 17 bases separated the two germline ends. CDR3 coding DNA: TGTGCCAGCCAAACCCTCCGGGGAGCCTACAATGAGCAGTTCTTC. Amino acid sequence: CASQTLRGAYNEQFF.

The CDR3 region is CATSRAQGTQYF. DNA of the CDR3: TGTGCCACCAGCAGAGCACAAGGAACCCAGTACTTC. The rearrangement uses TRBV15 and TRBJ2-5; D is uncertain. The CDR3 loop spans 12 amino acids. Germline-derived CDR1 and CDR2 are LNHNV and YYDKDF (reference sequence). Trimming cost V 1 base and J 8 bases, with 8 bases left between them.

In the case of this clone: This same CDR3 is encoded by further DNA sequences in the sample. The chain links TRBV30 to TRBJ1-1; D call uncertain. Looked up from germline, CDR1 is GTSNPN and CDR2 is SVGIG (reference sequence). This CDR3 is 13 amino acids long. Trimming took 0 bases from V and 1 from J, leaving 6 bases between them. CDR3 bases: TGTGCCTGGAGTGTATCACGGAACACTGAAGCTTTCTTT. It encodes CAWSVSRNTEAFF.

Concerning this clone itself: This CDR3 is also generated by other DNA sequences in the sample. The CDR3 coding sequence is TGTGCCTGGAGTGTACAGGGGGGAAACTATGGCTACACCTTC. This sequence encodes CAWSVQGGNYGYTF. The J gene is TRBJ1-2, the V gene TRBV30, with 8 bases aligning to TRBD1. J lost 2 bases, V lost 0 bases, and 2 bases had no gene match. Germline V gene sequence: CDR1 GTSNPN, CDR2 SVGIG (reference sequence). The CDR3 is made up of 14 amino acids.

The chain links TRBV11-2 to TRBJ2-1; D gene ambiguous. The V and J ends lost 1 base and 0 bases respectively, with 10 bases between them. In germline, CDR1 is SGHAT, CDR2 FQNNGV. The CDR3 contains 16 residues. CDR3 sequence (DNA): TGTGCCAGCAGCTTAGGATCGGCTACCTCCTACAATGAGCAGTTCTTC. Translation: CASSLGSATSYNEQFF.

Worth noting for this clone: Other DNA sequences in the sample encode the same CDR3. The chain links TRBV6-6 to TRBJ1-1, with D possibly matching TRBD1 (5 bases). Germline V gene lookup returns CDR1 MNHNY and CDR2 SVGAGI (reference sequence). V gave up 0 bases and J gave up 1 base, with 9 bases separating them. This CDR3 region has 15 residues. The chain's CDR3 is CASSYSPGSNTEAFF. The CDR3 DNA reads as TGTGCCAGCAGTTACTCTCCAGGGTCGAACACTGAAGCTTTCTTT.

As concerns this clone: The same CDR3 also results from other DNA sequences found in this sample. The V call is TRBV10-3, the J call TRBJ1-1; D remains unclear. The CDR3 totals 14 residues. Germline loops: CDR1 ENHRY, CDR2 SYGVKD. V was clipped by 10 bases and J by 8 bases, with 23 bases between them. Here the CDR3 reads CATPLGGSRFEAFF. DNA of the CDR3: TGTGCCACCCCCTTGGGAGGGTCAAGGTTCGAAGCTTTCTTT.

The sample holds one count of this clone. This chain uses TRBV2 with TRBJ1-5; D remains unclear. Trimming took off 4 bases at V and 0 bases at J, with 7 bases between the two ends. Germline CDR1 SNHLY, CDR2 FYNNEI. The CDR3 has 14 residues. CDR3 residues: CASSALVSNQPQHF. CDR3 sequence (DNA): TGTGCCAGCAGTGCATTAGTTAGCAATCAGCCCCAGCATTTT.

This clone came up once. The J gene is TRBJ2-3, the V gene TRBV7-2; D is perhaps TRBD2 (6 bases). Trimming left V 4 bases short and J 0 bases short, with 14 bases between. CDR3 length equals 16 residues. Germline assignment: CDR1 SGHTA and CDR2 FQGNSA. Here the CDR3 reads CASSWRGGASTDTQYF. CDR3 in DNA: TGTGCCAGCAGCTGGAGGGGCGGGGCGAGCACAGATACGCAGTATTTT.

The chain employs TRBV28 and TRBJ1-1, with D uncertain. CDR1 and CDR2 (germline): MDHEN, SYDVKM. This CDR3 has 12 residues. The V end lost 9 bases, the J end lost 1 base, and 9 bases lay between the germline ends. This chain's CDR3 is CASERGNTEAFF. The CDR3 DNA sequence: TGTGCCAGTGAGCGGGGGAACACTGAAGCTTTCTTT.

This clone was seen once. The chain links TRBV7-2 to TRBJ1-2; weak D call: TRBD1 (5 bases). Germline V gene lookup returns CDR1 SGHTA and CDR2 FQGNSA. The length of the CDR3 is 14 residues. Trimming took off 2 bases at V and 8 bases at J, with 15 bases between the two ends. The CDR3 nucleotides read TGTGCCAGCAGCTTATTTTTGGCAGGGAGCGGCTACACCTTC. It codes for CASSLFLAGSGYTF.

V gene TRBV7-8 combines with J gene TRBJ2-7; 9 bases match TRBD1. V shed 5 bases, J shed 1 base, and the junction held 12 bases outside the gene matches. Germline values: CDR1 SGHVS, CDR2 FQNEAQ. The CDR3 spans 17 residues. The CDR3 here is CASSASRDRVRSYEQYF. The CDR3 DNA follows: TGTGCCAGCAGCGCCTCCAGGGACAGGGTAAGATCCTACGAGCAGTACTTC.

About this clone: The same CDR3 arises from other DNA sequences in this sample as well. The rearrangement joins TRBV2 to TRBJ2-7; D remains ambiguous. CDR3 size: 12 residues. Germline CDR1 is SNHLY and CDR2 is FYNNEI. Trimming removed 5 bases from V and 0 bases from J, with 5 bases in between. CDR3 nucleotide sequence: TGTGCCAGCAGTTTGAGCTCCTACGAGCAGTACTTC. Its protein product is CASSLSSYEQYF.

This chain uses TRBV6-1 with TRBJ2-7; no reliable D call. The CDR3 is 14 residues long. Deletions cut 7 bases from V and 0 bases from J, with 13 bases between. Germline CDR1 and CDR2: MNHNS and SASEGT. CDR3 DNA: TGTGCCAGCAATGATCCTACGATCTCCTACGAGCAGTACTTC. This translates into CASNDPTISYEQYF.